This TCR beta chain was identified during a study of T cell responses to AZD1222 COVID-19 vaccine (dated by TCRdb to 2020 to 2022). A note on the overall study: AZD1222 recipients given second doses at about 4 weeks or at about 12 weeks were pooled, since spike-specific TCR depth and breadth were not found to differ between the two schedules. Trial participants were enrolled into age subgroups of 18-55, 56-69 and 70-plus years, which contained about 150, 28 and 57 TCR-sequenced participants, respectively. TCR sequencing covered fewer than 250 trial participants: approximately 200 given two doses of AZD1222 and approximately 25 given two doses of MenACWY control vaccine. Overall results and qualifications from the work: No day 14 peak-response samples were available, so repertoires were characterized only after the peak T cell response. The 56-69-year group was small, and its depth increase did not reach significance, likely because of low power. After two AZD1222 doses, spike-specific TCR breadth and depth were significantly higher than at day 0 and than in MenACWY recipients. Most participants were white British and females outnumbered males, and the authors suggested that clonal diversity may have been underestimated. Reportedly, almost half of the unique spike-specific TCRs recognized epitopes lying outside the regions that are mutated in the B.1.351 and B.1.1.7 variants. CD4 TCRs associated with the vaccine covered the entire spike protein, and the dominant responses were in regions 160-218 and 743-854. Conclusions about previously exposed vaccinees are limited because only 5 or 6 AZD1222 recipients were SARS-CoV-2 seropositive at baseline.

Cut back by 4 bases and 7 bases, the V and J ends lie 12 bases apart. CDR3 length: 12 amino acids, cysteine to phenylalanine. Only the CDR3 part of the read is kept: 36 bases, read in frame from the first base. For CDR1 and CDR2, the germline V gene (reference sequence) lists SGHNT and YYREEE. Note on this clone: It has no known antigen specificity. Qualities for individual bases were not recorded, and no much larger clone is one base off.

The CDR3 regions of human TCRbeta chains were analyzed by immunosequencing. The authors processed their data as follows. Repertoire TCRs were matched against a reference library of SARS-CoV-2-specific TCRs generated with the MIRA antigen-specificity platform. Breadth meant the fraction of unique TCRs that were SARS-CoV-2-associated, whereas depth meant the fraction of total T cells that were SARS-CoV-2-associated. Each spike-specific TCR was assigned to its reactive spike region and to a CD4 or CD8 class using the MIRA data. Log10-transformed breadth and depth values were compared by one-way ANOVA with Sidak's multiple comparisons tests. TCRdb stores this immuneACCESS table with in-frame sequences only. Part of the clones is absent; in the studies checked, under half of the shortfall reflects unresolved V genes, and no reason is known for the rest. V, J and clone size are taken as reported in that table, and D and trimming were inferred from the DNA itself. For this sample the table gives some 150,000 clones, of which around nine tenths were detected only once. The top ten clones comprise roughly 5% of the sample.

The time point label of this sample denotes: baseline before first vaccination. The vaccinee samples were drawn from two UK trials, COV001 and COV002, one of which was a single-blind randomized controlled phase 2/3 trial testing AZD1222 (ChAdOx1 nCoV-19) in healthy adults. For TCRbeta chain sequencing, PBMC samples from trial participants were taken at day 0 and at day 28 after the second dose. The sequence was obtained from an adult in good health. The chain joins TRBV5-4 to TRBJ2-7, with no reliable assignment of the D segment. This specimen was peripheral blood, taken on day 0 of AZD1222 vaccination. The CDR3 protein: CASSLREGEQYF. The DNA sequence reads TGTGCCAGCAGCCTCCGTGAAGGTGAGCAGTACTTC.